This T cell receptor (beta chain) emerged from a study of cytomegalovirus exposure and HLA in healthy donors. V was clipped by 0 bases and J by 6 bases, with 11 bases between them. This CDR3 comprises 14 residues. Germline CDR1 and CDR2: LGHNA and YSLEER. This PCR relied on a set of 60 Vbeta primers and 13 Jbeta primers. Generated by immunoSEQ multiplex PCR, the TCRdb table keeps only in-frame clones and is missing some. The data show more than 95,000 clones, 75% to 85% seen once. This chain joins TRBV4-3 and TRBJ1-2; no clear D. Material for sequencing was PBMCs. The TCR was taken from a man aged 18 to 35 in good health and CMV-seronegative. CDR3 sequence (DNA): TGCGCCAGCAGCCAAGATCTGTCCCAGAATGGCTACACCTTC. It translates to CASSQDLSQNGYTF.